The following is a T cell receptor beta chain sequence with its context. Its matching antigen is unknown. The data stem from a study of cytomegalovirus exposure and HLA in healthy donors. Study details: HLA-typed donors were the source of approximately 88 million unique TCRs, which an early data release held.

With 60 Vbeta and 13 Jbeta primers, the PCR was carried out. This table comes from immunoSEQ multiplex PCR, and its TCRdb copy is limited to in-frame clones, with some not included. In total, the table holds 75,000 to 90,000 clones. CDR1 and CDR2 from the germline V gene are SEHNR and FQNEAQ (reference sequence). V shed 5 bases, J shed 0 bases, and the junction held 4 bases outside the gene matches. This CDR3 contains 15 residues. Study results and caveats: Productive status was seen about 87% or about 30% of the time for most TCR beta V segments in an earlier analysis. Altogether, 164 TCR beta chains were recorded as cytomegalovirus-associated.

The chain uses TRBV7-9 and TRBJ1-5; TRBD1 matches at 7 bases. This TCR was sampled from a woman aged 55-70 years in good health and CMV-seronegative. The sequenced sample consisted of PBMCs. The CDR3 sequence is CASSRDSSSNQPQHF. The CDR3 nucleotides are TGTGCCAGCAGCAGGGACAGCTCTAGCAATCAGCCCCAGCATTTT.